The next 30 T cell receptor beta chains were all read from a single sample in a study of cytomegalovirus exposure and HLA in healthy donors. Primers: 60 Vbeta forward and 13 Jbeta reverse. Clones were sequenced by immunoSEQ multiplex PCR, and TCRdb holds only the in-frame ones, with some missing. The sample holds around 130,000 clones, around 83% seen once. Sequenced input: PBMCs. Receptor source: a girl under 10 years old in good health and CMV-seronegative.

The gene calls are TRBV4-3 and TRBJ1-3, with 7 bases fitting TRBD1. J lost 2 bases, V lost 1 base, and 5 bases had no gene match. Per the germline V gene, CDR1 is LGHNA and CDR2 is YSLEER. This CDR3 has 16 residues. This chain's CDR3 is CASSQVAGGPGNTIYF. DNA for the CDR3: TGCGCCAGCAGCCAAGTAGCAGGGGGTCCTGGAAACACCATATATTTT.

This clone has only one observation. Because the CDR3 is missing its conserved closing phenylalanine or tryptophan, this is likely a read error. The rearrangement uses TRBV18 and TRBJ1-1; D gene uncertain. V was cut by 0 bases and J by 0 bases, with 14 bases left in between. Germline CDR1 KGHSH, CDR2 LQKENI. The CDR3 has 17 residues. CDR3 nucleotide sequence: TGTGCCAGCTCACCACCTGAGGGCCGATCGATGAACACTGAAGCTTTCGTT. This encodes CASSPPEGRSMNTEAFV.

The chain has TRBV2 and TRBJ1-2; TRBD1 matches at 7 bases. CDR1 and CDR2 (germline): SNHLY, FYNNEI. The V gene end was trimmed by 2 bases and the J gene end by 2 bases; junction bases not matched to a gene: 5. The CDR3 loop spans 15 amino acids. The CDR3: CASSESRGRNYGYTF. CDR3 nucleotides: TGTGCCAGCAGTGAATCCAGGGGGAGAAACTATGGCTACACCTTC.

The chain combines TRBV23-1 with TRBJ1-4; D is possibly TRBD1 (5 bases). TRBV23-1 is noted as an ORF with a role that remains uncertain. V lost 3 bases to trimming and J lost 0 bases, with 20 bases between them. This CDR3 is 19 amino acids long. The CDR3 is CASSHPTEQVDSTNEKLFF. The CDR3 DNA reads TGCGCCAGCAGTCACCCAACAGAACAGGTGGATTCAACTAATGAAAAACTGTTTTTT.

The J gene is TRBJ2-5, the V gene TRBV6-1, with a possible D match to TRBD2 (6 bases). CDR1 MNHNS and CDR2 SASEGT come from the germline V gene. The length of the CDR3 is 15 residues. The V end was cut by 5 bases, the J end by 4 bases, with 17 bases between. CDR3: CASSPLLGSGETQYF. CDR3 nucleotide sequence: TGTGCCAGCAGTCCCCTCCTCGGTAGCGGAGAGACCCAGTACTTC.

The CDR3 DNA reads as TGTGCCTGGAGTGTAGGACAGGGCAGAAATCAGCCCCAGCATTTT. Encoded protein: CAWSVGQGRNQPQHF. This chain links TRBV30 with TRBJ1-5; 8 nucleotides agree with TRBD1. The CDR3 has 15 amino acids. The V and J ends lost 0 bases and 4 bases, in that order; junction bases with no gene match: 5. Germline loops: CDR1 GTSNPN, CDR2 SVGIG (reference sequence).

V gene TRBV19 combines with J gene TRBJ2-2; 11 positions agree with TRBD2. V shed 5 bases and J 5 bases; nucleotides not matched to a gene: 13. Germline CDR1 reads LNHDA; CDR2 reads SQIVND (reference sequence). CDR3 length equals 18 residues. The CDR3 DNA is TGTGCCAGTAGTCCTGTAACTAGCGGGGGATCCCGTACCGGGGAGCTGTTTTTT. Translation gives CASSPVTSGGSRTGELFF.

This chain uses TRBV4-1 with TRBJ1-5; D is perhaps TRBD1 (5 bases). Germline CDR1 and CDR2: MGHRA and YSYEKL. This CDR3 is built from 14 residues. V was pared by 1 base and J by 6 bases, with 10 bases between. The CDR3 here is CASSQVQGTQPQHF. The CDR3 DNA reads as TGCGCCAGCAGCCAAGTCCAGGGTACTCAGCCCCAGCATTTT.

The V call is TRBV5-1, the J call TRBJ2-1; 7 bases align to TRBD2. V dropped 0 bases and J dropped 0; count of bases not matched to a gene: 12. This CDR3 contains 19 residues. In germline, CDR1 is SGHRS, CDR2 YFSETQ. This CDR3 reads CASSLEPLRTRPSYNEQFF. The DNA for the CDR3 is TGCGCCAGCAGCTTGGAGCCCTTGCGGACTAGACCCTCCTACAATGAGCAGTTCTTC.

The J gene is TRBJ2-5, the V gene TRBV30, with 7 bases lining up with TRBD2. The CDR3 consists of 13 residues. Germline loops: CDR1 GTSNPN, CDR2 SVGIG (reference sequence). The V and J ends lost 4 bases and 9 bases, in that order; junction bases with no gene match: 11. Written as DNA, the CDR3 is TGTGCCTGGACGGTGCGGGGGTATGGTGCCCAGTACTTC. As protein: CAWTVRGYGAQYF.

The chain carries TRBV6-4 and TRBJ2-1; 12 bases line up with TRBD2. V shed 5 bases and J 5 bases; nucleotides not matched to a gene: 4. CDR1 is MRHNA and CDR2 is SNTAGT in the germline V gene. The CDR3 length is 15 residues. CDR3 DNA: TGTGCCAGCAGTCCGCTAGCGGGGGGGAACAATGAGCAGTTCTTC. As protein: CASSPLAGGNNEQFF.

This clone was counted only a few times. The rearrangement uses TRBV19 and TRBJ1-4; TRBD1 might be the D (6 bases). This CDR3 has 17 amino acids. Trimming pared 7 bases from V and 0 bases from J, leaving 18 bases between. CDR1 and CDR2 (germline): LNHDA, SQIVND (reference sequence). As DNA, the CDR3 is TGTGCCAGTAAAAAACCAGGGGACCCTTCAACTAATGAAAAACTGTTTTTT. Protein product: CASKKPGDPSTNEKLFF.

This clone has only one observation. No conserved phenylalanine or tryptophan is present at the end of the CDR3, so a read error is the likely explanation. The CDR3 nucleotides are TGTGCCGTCGGGGGGAGATTTATGAACACTGAAGCTTTCGTT. This translates into CAVGGRFMNTEAFV. The chain joins TRBV6-5 to TRBJ1-1; D may be TRBD1 (5 bases). V lost 11 bases to trimming and J lost 0 bases, with 16 bases between them. CDR1 MNHEY and CDR2 SVGAGI come from the germline V gene. This CDR3 has 14 residues.

The chain is built from TRBV27 and TRBJ2-1, with TRBD1 matching over 12 bases. V lost 1 base, J lost 2 bases, and 6 bases stayed unmatched. CDR3 length equals 18 residues. CDR1 MNHEY and CDR2 SMNVEV come from the germline V gene (reference sequence). This chain's CDR3 is CASSLFWGQGATYNEQFF. CDR3 bases: TGTGCCAGCAGTTTATTCTGGGGACAGGGGGCGACCTACAATGAGCAGTTCTTC.

The chain couples TRBV4-2 to TRBJ2-7; 8 bases are shared with TRBD1. The CDR3 sequence is 16 residues long. Germline trimming cut 3 bases from V and 2 bases from J; bases unmatched to any gene: 9. Germline lookup yields CDR1 LGHNA and CDR2 YNFKEQ. CDR3 protein: CASSQEQGQGAYEQYF. The CDR3 DNA is TGTGCCAGCAGCCAGGAACAAGGACAGGGAGCCTACGAGCAGTACTTC.

This chain links TRBV6-6 with TRBJ2-3, with D perhaps matching TRBD2 (6 bases). CDR3 size: 15 residues. Trimming took off 2 bases at V and 2 bases at J, with 11 bases between the two ends. Germline V gives CDR1 MNHNY, CDR2 SVGAGI (reference sequence). The CDR3 protein is CASSYGGVVTDTQYF. CDR3 bases: TGTGCCAGCAGTTACGGCGGGGTCGTCACAGATACGCAGTATTTT.

The chain couples TRBV10-1 to TRBJ1-2, with TRBD1 as a possible D gene (5 bases). There are 16 residues in the CDR3. Trimming shortened V by 1 base and J by 4 bases, and 16 bases separated the two germline ends. The germline V gene has CDR1 WNHNN and CDR2 SYGVQD (reference sequence). The CDR3 sequence: CASSEFARQRIYGYTF. The CDR3 coding sequence is TGCGCCAGCAGTGAGTTTGCGAGACAGCGAATCTATGGCTACACCTTC.

V usage is TRBV27 and J usage is TRBJ2-7; perhaps TRBD2 as D (6 bases). The CDR3 has 14 amino acids. The germline CDR1 and CDR2 sequences are MNHEY and SMNVEV (reference sequence). Trimming took 4 bases from V and 3 from J, leaving 13 bases between them. The CDR3 DNA follows: TGTGCCAGCAGTTCGAGGCGGGAAGGCTACGAGCAGTACTTC. Translating gives CASSSRREGYEQYF.

The genes are TRBV7-9 and TRBJ2-7; a possible D gene is TRBD1 (6 bases). Germline V gene sequence: CDR1 SEHNR, CDR2 FQNEAQ (reference sequence). V gave up 5 bases and J gave up 7 bases, with 12 bases separating them. The CDR3 runs to 12 residues. The CDR3 is CASSRGTGEQYF. The DNA for the CDR3 is TGTGCCAGCAGCCGGGGTACAGGGGAGCAGTACTTC.

The chain couples TRBV30 to TRBJ1-2; maybe TRBD1 (6 bases). The CDR3 is 14 residues long. The V gene's germline CDR1 is GTSNPN and CDR2 SVGIG (reference sequence). V dropped 3 bases and J dropped 4 bases, with 15 bases sitting between them. CDR3 protein: CAWSIRTDIYGYTF. Written as DNA, the CDR3 is TGTGCCTGGAGCATAAGGACAGATATCTATGGCTACACCTTC.

This rearrangement joins TRBV29-1 to TRBJ1-1, with D perhaps TRBD1 (6 bases). The CDR3 contains 13 residues. Per the germline V gene, CDR1 is SQVTM and CDR2 is ANQGSEA. Between the trimmed V and J ends, which lost 6 bases and 1 base, there was a span of 12 bases. The CDR3 loop is CSVKTGGNTEAFF. The CDR3 bases are TGCAGCGTCAAGACAGGTGGGAACACTGAAGCTTTCTTT.

Written as DNA, the CDR3 is TGTGCCAGCAGTACTTGGGACAGGGTAAACGATGAGCAGTTCTTC. It encodes CASSTWDRVNDEQFF. The V gene is TRBV6-5, the J gene TRBJ2-1; TRBD1 matches 9 bases. CDR3 size: 15 residues. V lost 5 bases and J lost 8; bases outside the gene matches: 10. Germline CDR1 MNHEY, CDR2 SVGAGI.

The chain links TRBV10-3 to TRBJ1-5; D might be TRBD1 (5 bases). The CDR3 has 13 residues. Per the germline V gene, CDR1 is ENHRY and CDR2 is SYGVKD. The germline V and J ends were trimmed by 4 bases and 4 bases, with 8 bases remaining between them. For the CDR3, the DNA is TGTGCCATCAGTGCAGGGTCGAATCAGCCCCAGCATTTT. As protein: CAISAGSNQPQHF.

The chain has TRBV6-4 and TRBJ2-3; 11 bases are a match to TRBD2. Per the germline V gene, CDR1 is MRHNA and CDR2 is SNTAGT. This CDR3 contains 16 residues. V lost 0 bases, J lost 4 bases, and 3 bases stayed unmatched. DNA for the CDR3: TGTGCCAGCAGTGACTCCGGGACTAGCGGCCCAGATACGCAGTATTTT. Encoded protein: CASSDSGTSGPDTQYF.

This sequence joins TRBV7-9 and TRBJ2-2; perhaps TRBD1 as D (6 bases). V was clipped by 4 bases and J by 2 bases, with 11 bases between them. The CDR3 runs to 15 residues. Germline V gene lookup returns CDR1 SEHNR and CDR2 FQNEAQ (reference sequence). The CDR3 DNA reads as TGTGCCAGCAGCTGGGGGACAAGCAACACCGGGGAGCTGTTTTTT. Its translation is CASSWGTSNTGELFF. The full variable domain, its missing parts supplied by reference TRBV7-9 and TRBJ2-2, is DTGVSQNPRHKITKRGQNVTFRCDPISEHNRLYWYRQTLGQGPEFLTYFQNEAQLEKSRLLSDRFSAERPKGSFSTLEIQRTEQGDSAMYLCASSWGTSNTGELFFGEGSRLTVL.

The chain links TRBV6-6 to TRBJ1-2; D remains unclear. Germline lookup yields CDR1 MNHNY and CDR2 SVGAGI (reference sequence). The CDR3 is 13 residues long. Trimming took off 2 bases at V and 7 bases at J, with 11 bases between the two ends. CDR3 nucleotide sequence: TGTGCCAGCAGTTACCGACAATCAGCTGGCTACACCTTC. Residues: CASSYRQSAGYTF.

This rearrangement joins TRBV9 to TRBJ2-1, with a tentative D call TRBD2 (7 bases). V lost 1 base and J lost 2, with 13 bases in between. Germline V gives CDR1 SGDLS, CDR2 YYNGEE. The CDR3 is made up of 16 amino acids. This CDR3 reads CASSVNAGATYNEQFF. CDR3 bases: TGTGCCAGCAGCGTAAATGCGGGGGCTACCTACAATGAGCAGTTCTTC.

The V gene is TRBV6-6, the J gene TRBJ2-7; perhaps TRBD2 as D (6 bases). The CDR3 loop spans 14 amino acids. V lost 5 bases to trimming and J lost 9 bases, with 20 bases between them. The germline gives CDR1 MNHNY, CDR2 SVGAGI (reference sequence). The CDR3 sequence is CASSPPAGYRVQYF. CDR3 nucleotide sequence: TGTGCCAGCAGTCCCCCTGCGGGATACAGAGTGCAGTACTTC.

DNA of the CDR3: TGTGCCAGCAGCTTGATTACGGGGTTGGATGAAAAACTGTTTTTT. Its translation: CASSLITGLDEKLFF. The rearrangement joins TRBV5-5 to TRBJ1-4; no reliable D call. Per germline, CDR1 SGHKS and CDR2 YYEKEE (reference sequence). The CDR3 has 15 residues. V shed 1 base and J shed 6 bases, with 13 bases lying between them.

This clone was seen only once. V gene TRBV7-3 combines with J gene TRBJ2-5, with 11 nucleotides matching TRBD1. J lost 2 bases, V lost 6 bases, and 5 bases had no gene match. Germline V gives CDR1 SGHTA, CDR2 FQGTGA. The CDR3 extends over 15 amino acids. For the CDR3, the DNA is TGTGCCAGCAGACTGGGACAGGGGGGACAAGAGACCCAGTACTTC. This encodes CASRLGQGGQETQYF.